This T cell receptor beta chain was observed in a study of OX40 agonist ivuxolimab in advanced cancers. V gave up 1 base and J gave up 3 bases; unmatched junction bases: 17. Germline V CDR1 and CDR2: LNHDA, SQIVND (reference sequence). The CDR3 length is 19 residues. This table comes from immunoSEQ multiplex PCR, and its TCRdb copy is limited to in-frame clones, with some not included. This sample has some 35,000 clones, with about four fifths found just once. A remark on this clone: What it recognizes is unknown.

Study results and caveats: At 0.1 to 3.0 mg/kg, clonal expansion of CD4+ and CD8+ blood T cells had occurred by week 6. Antigen specificity was not determined for the expanded peripheral T cells. Clonal expansion among partial responders at 0.1-3.0 mg/kg ranked near the lowest.

V usage is TRBV19 and J usage is TRBJ2-7, with TRBD1 identical over 8 bases. Material: CD4+ or CD8+ T cells sorted from blood, obtained in a trial of the OX40 agonist ivuxolimab. The sequence came from an adult with an advanced solid tumor such as melanoma, head and neck, liver or kidney cancer. The CDR3 loop is CASSIAFRGQAPIYYEQYF. CDR3 sequence (DNA): TGTGCCAGTAGTATAGCTTTCAGGGGACAGGCTCCCATCTACTACGAGCAGTACTTC.